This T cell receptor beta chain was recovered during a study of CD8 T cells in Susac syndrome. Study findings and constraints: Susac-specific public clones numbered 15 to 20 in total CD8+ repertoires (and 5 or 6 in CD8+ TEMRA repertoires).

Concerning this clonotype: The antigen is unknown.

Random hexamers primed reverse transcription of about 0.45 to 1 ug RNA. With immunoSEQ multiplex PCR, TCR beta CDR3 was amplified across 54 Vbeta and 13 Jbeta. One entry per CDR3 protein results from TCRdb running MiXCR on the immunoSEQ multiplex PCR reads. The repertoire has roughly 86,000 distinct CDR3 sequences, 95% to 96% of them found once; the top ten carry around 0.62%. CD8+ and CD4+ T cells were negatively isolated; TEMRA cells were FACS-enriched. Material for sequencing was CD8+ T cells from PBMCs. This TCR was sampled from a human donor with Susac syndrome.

The CDR3 spells CATTTGRIWETQYF. CDR3 bases: TGTGCCACCACCACCGGAAGGATCTGGGAGACCCAGTACTTC. The chain employs TRBV15 and TRBJ2-5, with no clear D. Germline loops: CDR1 LNHNV, CDR2 YYDKDF (reference sequence). The CDR3 has 14 residues. Trimming removed 7 bases from V and 5 bases from J, with 17 bases in between.